A single sample gave rise to the 12 T cell receptor beta chains below, sequenced in a study of CD8+ T cells in alopecia areata. The authors extracted RNA and reverse transcribed it into cDNA as the sequencing template. Assay: immunoSEQ multiplex PCR; the TCRdb copy retains only in-frame clones and omits some. The profile shows roughly 19,000 clones, around 66% of them singletons. Alopecia areata patients provided lesional scalp punch biopsies and peripheral blood, both collected for the study. The sequenced sample was skin, obtained at week 0. The receptors come from a human donor with alopecia areata.

This clone was detected a few times. The chain has TRBV6-6 and TRBJ2-5; a possible D gene is TRBD1 (5 bases). V lost 7 bases and J 5 bases, leaving 20 bases between the germline ends. CDR1 and CDR2 from the germline V gene are MNHNY and SVGAGI (reference sequence). There are 15 residues in the CDR3. The DNA of the CDR3 is TGTGCCAGCACCTTAGGACATCGCCCCCGGGAGACCCAGTACTTC. It encodes CASTLGHRPRETQYF.

V and J are TRBV23-1 and TRBJ2-7; D remains unclear. TRBV23-1 is an ORF, with its function uncertain. Trimming pared 6 bases from V and 3 bases from J, leaving 12 bases between. The CDR3 length is 13 residues. CDR3 region: CASRALHHYEQYF. In DNA, the CDR3 is TGCGCCAGCAGGGCCCTCCACCACTACGAGCAGTACTTC.

By share, this clone counts as medium-sized. The CDR3 nucleotides are TGTGCCAGCAGCAACCTCGGGGGGCAGGGGGAAAAACTGTTTTTT. This codes for CASSNLGGQGEKLFF. This rearrangement joins TRBV14 to TRBJ1-4; D is perhaps TRBD1 (6 bases). V lost 5 bases and J 8 bases, leaving 18 bases between the germline ends. The CDR3 extends over 15 amino acids. Germline loops: CDR1 SGHDN, CDR2 FVKESK.

The chain couples TRBV5-1 to TRBJ1-2; no clear D gene. The V gene lost 0 bases and the J gene lost 0 bases, with 9 bases spanning the gap. CDR1 is SGHRS and CDR2 is YFSETQ in the germline V gene. The CDR3 runs 15 residues. CDR3 loop: CASSLGPPSNYGYTF. The CDR3 DNA reads as TGCGCCAGCAGCTTGGGACCGCCCTCTAACTATGGCTACACCTTC.

The V gene is TRBV4-1, the J gene TRBJ1-5; 8 positions match TRBD1. CDR1 and CDR2 (germline): MGHRA, YSYEKL. The V and J ends lost 3 bases and 1 base, in that order; junction bases with no gene match: 5. CDR3 length equals 16 residues. The CDR3 coding sequence is TGCGCCAGCAGCCATGGTTGGACAGGGAGCAATCAGCCCCAGCATTTT. Translating it yields CASSHGWTGSNQPQHF.

This clone has just one count. CDR3: CASSLGMGGNTEAFF. Written as DNA, the CDR3 is TGTGCCAGCAGCTTGGGTATGGGGGGGAACACTGAAGCTTTCTTT. The chain has TRBV5-4 and TRBJ1-1; TRBD1 is a possible D gene (5 bases). The CDR3 is 15 residues long. V shed 0 bases and J shed 1 base, with 10 bases lying between them. Germline assignment: CDR1 SGHNT and CDR2 YYREEE (reference sequence).

V is TRBV10-3 and J is TRBJ2-3; 8 nucleotides align to TRBD2. The CDR3 extends over 16 amino acids. The ends lost 2 bases at V and 2 bases at J; junction bases unmatched: 6. Germline V lookup: CDR1 ENHRY, CDR2 SYGVKD. Here the CDR3 DNA reads TGTGCCATCAGTGAGATGGGCGGGGGGACCACAGATACGCAGTATTTT. Its translation: CAISEMGGGTTDTQYF.

The chain's CDR3 is CASTMGLSEKLFF. In DNA form, the CDR3 reads TGTGCCAGCACGATGGGATTGAGTGAAAAACTGTTTTTT. The chain employs TRBV2 and TRBJ1-4; D not certain. CDR1 and CDR2 from the germline V gene are SNHLY and FYNNEI. The CDR3 loop spans 13 amino acids. Between the trimmed V and J ends, which lost 7 bases and 7 bases, there was a span of 13 bases. Full variable domain (missing parts from reference TRBV2 and TRBJ1-4): EPEVTQTPSHQVTQMGQEVILRCVPISNHLYFYWYRQILGQKVEFLVSFYNNEISEKSEIFDDQFSVERPDGSNFTLKIRSTKLEDSAMYFCASTMGLSEKLFFGSGTQLSVL.

V usage is TRBV10-3 and J usage is TRBJ2-7; no definite D call. This CDR3 contains 14 residues. With 6 bases removed from V and 2 bases from J, the gap between germline ends came to 14 bases. Germline assignment: CDR1 ENHRY and CDR2 SYGVKD. The CDR3 protein is CAIRRTNVAYEQYF. The CDR3 DNA reads TGTGCCATCAGGCGGACCAACGTGGCCTACGAGCAGTACTTC.

Remarks on this clone: This is likely an artifact of a read error, given a far larger clone one base away. CDR3: CASSPGDTQYF. CDR3 DNA: TGTGCTAGCAGCCCTGGTGATACGCAGTATTTT. The chain carries TRBV9 and TRBJ2-3; D is unclear. The V gene's germline CDR1 is SGDLS and CDR2 YYNGEE. CDR3 length: 11 residues.

This clone was seen a few times. V is TRBV4-3 and J is TRBJ2-5, with D possibly TRBD1 on 5 matching bases. Per germline, CDR1 LGHNA and CDR2 YSLEER. This CDR3 contains 14 residues. The V gene lost 1 base and the J gene lost 3 bases, with 9 bases spanning the gap. This CDR3 is CASSQGLREETQYF. The CDR3 coding sequence is TGCGCCAGCAGCCAAGGCCTCAGGGAAGAGACCCAGTACTTC.

The chain recombines TRBV5-4 with TRBJ2-7; 7 bases are a match to TRBD2. CDR3 length equals 15 residues. CDR1 SGHNT and CDR2 YYREEE come from the germline V gene (reference sequence). Trimming removed 0 bases from V and 3 bases from J; junction bases left unmatched: 6. Written as DNA, the CDR3 is TGTGCCAGCAGCTTGGAATGGGGGGGGAGCTACGAGCAGTACTTC. Protein sequence: CASSLEWGGSYEQYF. Looking up the rest from reference TRBV5-4 and TRBJ2-7 gives the full variable domain: ETGVTQSPTHLIKTRGQQVTLRCSSQSGHNTVSWYQQALGQGPQFIFQYYREEENGRGNFPPRFSGLQFPNYSSELNVNALELDDSALYLCASSLEWGGSYEQYFGPGTRLTVT.